These 8 T cell receptor beta chains originate from one sample sequenced in a study of T cells in Graves' hyperthyroidism and ophthalmopathy. Amplification of TCR beta CDR3 regions was performed using RNA transcripts as template. Researchers ran a first-round RT-PCR on the TCR CDR3 using the HTBI primer set. TCRdb reprocessed the multiplex PCR reads via MiXCR and lists one record per CDR3 protein. The data hold approximately 300,000 distinct CDR3 sequences, with roughly 15% observed a single time. The sample comprised blood. Receptors were obtained from a young man with Graves' hyperthyroidism.

This clonotype occurred many times. The chain has TRBV5-6 and TRBJ1-2; D might be TRBD1 (6 bases). The germline V and J ends were trimmed by 0 bases and 5 bases, with 23 bases remaining between them. The germline CDR1 and CDR2 sequences are SGHDT and YYEEEE. This CDR3 is built from 18 residues. In nucleotides, the CDR3 is TGTGCCAGCAGCTTGGAGGATTATTCGACAGGACCTTCATATGGCTACACCTTC. Translated: CASSLEDYSTGPSYGYTF.

This chain links TRBV3-1 with TRBJ2-5; D unclear. Germline V gene data show CDR1 as LGHDT and CDR2 as YNNKEL (reference sequence). V lost 4 bases, J lost 4 bases, and 13 bases lay in between. The CDR3 runs to 14 residues. The CDR3 sequence is CASSPEAVGETQYF. CDR3 DNA: TGTGCCAGCAGCCCTGAGGCGGTCGGAGAGACCCAGTACTTC.

This clonotype has just a few counts. V and J are TRBV29-1 and TRBJ2-3; D not certain. The germline V gene has CDR1 SQVTM and CDR2 ANQGSEA. The CDR3 contains 10 residues. Trimming took off 7 bases at V and 7 bases at J, with 9 bases between the two ends. CDR3 region: CSGGGNTQYF. In DNA form, the CDR3 reads TGCAGCGGGGGTGGTAATACGCAGTATTTT.

This clonotype was counted ten times or more. The CDR3 sequence is CASSPSGSTVKTQYF. The CDR3 DNA reads TGTGCCAGCAGTCCTAGCGGGAGCACCGTAAAGACCCAGTACTTC. V usage is TRBV12-3 or TRBV12-4 and J usage is TRBJ2-5; TRBD2 matches 10 bases. V shed 5 bases, J shed 6 bases, and the junction held 9 bases outside the gene matches. The CDR3 runs to 15 residues.

V gene TRBV6-1 combines with J gene TRBJ2-4; D perhaps matches TRBD2 (5 bases). This CDR3 is 15 amino acids long. From germline, CDR1 is MNHNS and CDR2 SASEGT. Trimming shortened V by 4 bases and J by 0 bases, and 10 bases separated the two germline ends. CDR3 region: CASSVLAGAKNIQYF. The CDR3 coding sequence is TGTGCCAGCAGTGTTCTGGCGGGAGCCAAAAACATTCAGTACTTC.

The chain recombines TRBV7-2 with TRBJ2-3; TRBD2 agrees at 8 bases. The CDR3 has 15 amino acids. The V segment lost 4 bases and the J segment 0 bases; nucleotides outside the gene matches: 3. In germline, CDR1 is SGHTA, CDR2 FQGNSA. The CDR3 nucleotides are TGTACCAGCAGCTCGGGACTAGGTAGCACAGATACGCAGTATTTT. This translates into CTSSSGLGSTDTQYF.

The rearrangement links TRBV11-2 to TRBJ1-4; D not resolved. This CDR3 is built from 13 residues. V was cut by 5 bases and J by 7 bases, with 11 bases left in between. Germline V CDR1 and CDR2: SGHAT, FQNNGV. The CDR3 here is CASSPGRREKLFF. CDR3 nucleotide sequence: TGTGCCAGCAGCCCCGGGCGACGTGAAAAACTGTTTTTT.

This clonotype was observed many times. The chain carries TRBV20-1 and TRBJ2-5; possibly TRBD1 for D (6 bases). Germline loops: CDR1 DFQATT, CDR2 SNEGSKA (reference sequence). With 4 bases removed from V and 5 bases from J, the gap between germline ends came to 26 bases. The CDR3 spans 17 residues. CDR3 sequence: CSAIRGTAGDRRETQYF. For the CDR3, the DNA is TGCAGTGCTATCAGGGGTACGGCGGGCGACAGGAGGGAGACCCAGTACTTC.